This T cell receptor (beta chain) was sequenced in a study of blood T cell repertoires in COVID-19. On the study more broadly: Italy, Spain and the United States were the sources of the convalescent and acute COVID-19 samples. PBMCs, B-cell-depleted T cells, or T cells were the source of the cDNA or gDNA that made up the material.

Original handling: Reference gene primer amplification gave estimated nucleated cell counts. Data came from immunoSEQ multiplex PCR; TCRdb stores just in-frame clones and leaves some out. V and J calls and clone size come straight from that table; D and trimming were deduced from the DNA. The sample carries 70,000 or so clones, more than 90% recorded once. Germline V lookup: CDR1 KGHSH, CDR2 LQKENI. The CDR3 loop spans 13 amino acids. V was trimmed by 3 bases and J by 8 bases, leaving 10 bases between them. The chain links TRBV18 to TRBJ1-4; no clear D gene. The sample comprised peripheral blood. The TCR originated in a man in his fifties or sixties with acute or convalescent COVID-19. CDR3 amino acids: CASSPTREEKLFF. In DNA, the CDR3 is TGTGCCAGCTCACCCACCCGGGAGGAAAAACTGTTTTTT.